This T cell receptor (beta chain) was identified in a study of blood T cell repertoires in COVID-19 (dated by TCRdb to 2020 to 2021). As for the study more broadly: Samples from collaborators originated in the United States, Italy and Spain and spanned both the acute and convalescent phases of COVID-19. The prospective study material was composed of cDNA or gDNA derived from T cells, B-cell-depleted T cells, or PBMCs. HLA class I and class II types, where available, came from metadata supplied by the sample provider rather than from assay-based typing. Deeply sampled blood TCRbeta repertoires from subjects exposed to, actively infected with, or recovered from COVID-19 were included in the dataset. The repertoires were made available in a free public database intended to serve as a resource for research on the immune response to SARS-CoV-2. Sample metadata almost always included a de-identified subject ID, COVID-19 status, age in years and sex. Samples came from the ongoing ImmuneRACE study (first 160 participants) plus 1,254 subjects from 6 global collaborators.

This clone has just a few counts. What antigen it recognizes has not been identified. No much larger clone is present one base from it, and per-base qualities are unavailable. TCRbeta CDR3 regions were amplified from genomic DNA using the immunoSEQ Assay, a bias-controlled multiplex PCR. For the original study's pipeline: The number of nucleated cells in each sample was estimated from the amplification of reference gene primers within the assay. To quantify the absolute abundance of each unique TCRbeta CDR3 rearrangement, sequence reads were collapsed and filtered. For each sample, productive Simpson clonality was calculated by taking the square root of Simpson's diversity index across productive rearrangements. TCRdb limited this immuneACCESS table to in-frame rearrangements with V and J called. A share of clones is missing; checked studies link under half to unresolved V genes, and the rest is unexplained. V, J and clone size derive from that table, while D and trimming were established from the DNA sequence. The sample yields approximately 350,000 clones; 89% were counted once. Roughly 1.2% of the sample lies in the top ten.

Trimming removed 2 bases from V and 8 bases from J; the gene matches leave 5 bases unexplained. Looking up the germline V gene (reference sequence) yields CDR1 MNHEY and CDR2 SMNVEV. From cysteine to phenylalanine, the CDR3 is 15 amino acids long. Only CDR3 DNA remains: 45 bases, in frame from the first base. The study at large found these results: The quantity of clinical and demographic metadata differed by source and by participant and was supplied without curation.

Collaborating institutions collected whole blood in K2EDTA tubes following their own protocols. For TCRbeta analysis, collaborators shipped samples as frozen whole blood, isolated PBMCs, or DNA extracted from either of those sample types. The chain uses TRBV27 and TRBJ1-6; the junction holds 8 bases that match TRBD1. The TCR sequence derives from a middle-aged man with acute or convalescent COVID-19. The source material was peripheral blood. This receptor has the CDR3 CASSLTRQGHSPLHF. Here is the DNA: TGTGCCAGCAGTTTAACACGACAGGGGCATTCACCCCTCCACTTT.